The following is a T cell receptor beta chain sequence with its context. Its cognate antigen has yet to be identified. No per-base quality is available; no much larger clone lies one base away. Trimming removed 9 bases from V and 2 bases from J; the gene matches leave 7 bases unexplained. The CDR3, from cysteine to phenylalanine, totals 15 residues. Here the CDR3 DNA is all that survives: 45 bases in frame from base 1. Taken from the germline V gene (reference sequence), the CDR1 and CDR2 loops are LNHNV and YYDKDF. Healthy HIV-negative adults with no recently reported acute infections or vaccinations were included as donors. Only Caucasian adults living in Nashville, Tennessee, USA were represented among the donors. In the unsorted samples, 70 million to 95 million PBMCs were counted, and genomic DNA was extracted using the QIAamp DNA Blood Mini kit. After blood collection by leukapheresis, PBMCs were isolated using Ficoll-Histopaque density gradient centrifugation and then cryopreserved in the vapor phase of liquid nitrogen.

This record comes from a study of shared clonotypes between healthy human individuals (dated by TCRdb to 2019 to 2021). As for the study more broadly: The cohort included a few men and two women between 18 and 49 years of age. Blood TCR repertoires of roughly five healthy adults were deeply sequenced to estimate repertoire size and the extent of clonotype sharing between individuals. Different laboratories and diverse techniques were used to prepare libraries and sequence TCR repertoires, to increase sequencing depth and limit assay-specific biases. Between about 0.85 and 9.5 billion PBMCs per donor were obtained by leukapheresis.

Findings and caveats that apply to the study as a whole: The small number of donors limited the genetic and exposure-history diversity represented. Pairwise subsampling led to the expectation that sequencing depth would affect the degree of clonotype sharing among donors. Sampling was restricted to blood, and TCR repertoires in tissue are likely to differ from TCR repertoires in blood.

TCR CDR3 regions were amplified from genomic DNA by multiplex PCR using the deep immunoSEQ assay. Genomic DNA extracted from each cell subset was distributed evenly over all wells of several immunoSEQ 96-well plates, and each plate served as one replicate. For unsorted PBMC, approximately 300 ng of genomic DNA, equivalent to around 30,000 T cell genomes, went into each replicate PCR. Ten immunoSEQ deep assay plates were used to sequence the unsorted PBMC genomic DNA. Purified libraries were quantified with a Qubit 3.0 fluorometer, sized on a Bioanalyzer 2100, and re-quantified with the KAPA Library Quantification kit. A separate single-read 150-cycle Illumina NextSeq 550 flow cell was used to sequence each immunoSEQ 96-well plate. The study's processing was this. Because only junctional sequences without quality scores were contained in the immunoSEQ output, filtering matching that applied to full-length reads could not be performed. To assign V/J genes and CDR3, sequences were annotated using PyIR, a Python wrapper for IgBLAST v1.9, with IMGT germline references. Any read was removed if the V/J assignment was weak (E-value above 1e-6), the CDR3 was missing, or the read contained stop codons, out-of-frame junctions, or ambiguous translated residues. V3J clonotypes were defined as sequences sharing the same inferred V gene, J gene, and CDR3 amino acid sequence. Percentage overlap between repertoires was computed as shared unique clonotypes divided by the size of the smaller repertoire. Repertoire richness was assessed with RTK rarefaction, the Chao1 estimator, and Recon v2.1 estimates of unobserved clonotypes. TCRdb re-hosts the immuneACCESS table, in-frame sequences only. Its copies lack some clones; in the studies checked, an unresolved V gene accounts for under half of them, and the cause for the rest is not known. D and trimming were read from the DNA, whereas the V and J calls and clone size are those reported in that table. Present in this sample are approximately 460,000 clones, 70% to 80% of which were seen just once. The ten largest account for around 13% of the sample.

Here the chain combines TRBV15 and TRBJ2-3; 11 of the junction bases match TRBD2. This receptor was taken from a woman aged 40 to 50 in good health. Some clones in this sample may be carry-over from other donors' samples. Sequencing was performed on PBMCs. At the DNA level, the sequence is TGTGCCACTAAACTAGCGGGAGCCCACACAGATACGCAGTATTTT. It translates to CATKLAGAHTDTQYF.